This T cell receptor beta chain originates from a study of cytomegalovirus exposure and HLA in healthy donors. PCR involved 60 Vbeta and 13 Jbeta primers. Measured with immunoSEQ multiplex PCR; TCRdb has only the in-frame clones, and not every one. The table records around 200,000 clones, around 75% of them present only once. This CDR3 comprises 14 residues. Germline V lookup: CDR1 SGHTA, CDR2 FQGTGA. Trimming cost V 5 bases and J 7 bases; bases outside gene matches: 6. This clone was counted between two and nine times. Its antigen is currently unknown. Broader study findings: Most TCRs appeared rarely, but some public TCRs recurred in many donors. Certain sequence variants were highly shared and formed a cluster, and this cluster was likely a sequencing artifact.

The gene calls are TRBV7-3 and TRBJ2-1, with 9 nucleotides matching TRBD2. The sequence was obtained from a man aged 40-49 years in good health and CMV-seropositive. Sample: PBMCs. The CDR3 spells CASSPSGGQNEQFF. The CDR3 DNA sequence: TGTGCCAGCAGCCCAAGCGGGGGGCAGAATGAGCAGTTCTTC. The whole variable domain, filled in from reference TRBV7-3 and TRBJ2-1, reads GAGVSQTPSNKVTEKGKYVELRCDPISGHTALYWYRQSLGQGPEFLIYFQGTGAADDSGLPNDRFFAVRPEGSVSTLKIQRTERGDSAVYLCASSPSGGQNEQFFGPGTRLTVL.